Shown below are 15 T cell receptor beta chains from a single sample sequenced in a study of T cells in Graves' hyperthyroidism and ophthalmopathy. What was amplified from RNA transcripts were TCR beta CDR3 regions. A set of HTBI primers served as the primers for a first-round RT-PCR of the TCR CDR3. TCRdb used MiXCR to reprocess the multiplex PCR reads, holding one entry per CDR3 protein. The data contain 80,000 to 100,000 distinct CDR3 sequences, approximately 39% of them singletons. The sequenced sample consisted of peripheral blood or thyroid tissue (not recorded which). The receptors originated from a young woman with Graves' hyperthyroidism.

Many counts were recorded for this clonotype. The chain joins TRBV11-2 to TRBJ1-1; no reliable D call. Germline V lookup: CDR1 SGHAT, CDR2 FQNNGV. Trimming removed 5 bases at V and 2 bases at J, with 6 bases between. The CDR3 totals 12 residues. CDR3 loop: CASSPANTEAFF. CDR3 coding DNA: TGTGCCAGCAGCCCCGCTAACACTGAAGCTTTCTTT.

This clonotype was seen ten or more times. This chain links TRBV7-6 with TRBJ1-3; perhaps TRBD1 as D (5 bases). The germline V gene has CDR1 SGHVS and CDR2 FNYEAQ. The germline V and J ends were trimmed by 5 bases and 1 base, with 9 bases remaining between them. CDR3 length: 14 residues. The CDR3 here is CASSQGLSGNTIYF. The CDR3, as DNA: TGTGCCAGCAGCCAGGGCTTATCTGGAAACACCATATATTTT.

There are a few counts of this clonotype. This clone may be a read error of a much larger clone one base away. V and J are TRBV5-1 and TRBJ2-7; D remains unclear. This CDR3 is built from 13 residues. Germline assignment: CDR1 SGHRS and CDR2 YFSETQ. V gave up 0 bases and J gave up 7 bases, with 11 bases separating them. The CDR3 DNA is TGCGCCAGCAGCTTGGGACCAGCTGGTGAGCAGTACTTC. Translated, it gives CASSLGPAGEQYF.

The chain combines TRBV20-1 with TRBJ2-3; D gene uncertain. The V end lost 6 bases, the J end lost 2 bases, and 18 bases lay between the germline ends. This CDR3 is 15 amino acids long. The germline CDR1 and CDR2 sequences are DFQATT and SNEGSKA (reference sequence). The CDR3 here is CSADSRGEITDTQYF. Here the CDR3 DNA reads TGCAGTGCCGACTCACGCGGAGAGATCACAGATACGCAGTATTTT.

V usage is TRBV10-3 and J usage is TRBJ1-5; D uncertain. The germline V and J ends were trimmed by 1 base and 1 base, with 5 bases remaining between them. Germline CDR1 and CDR2: ENHRY and SYGVKD. CDR3 length: 14 amino acids. The DNA of the CDR3 is TGTGCCATCAGTGAGTTGGGAAGCAATCAGCCCCAGCATTTT. Its translation is CAISELGSNQPQHF.

This clonotype has ten or more counts. The chain links TRBV30 to TRBJ1-6, with no clear D. The germline V gene encodes CDR1 GTSNPN and CDR2 SVGIG (reference sequence). Trimming shortened V by 1 base and J by 7 bases, and 11 bases separated the two germline ends. This CDR3 has 14 residues. The CDR3 DNA reads TGTGCCTGGAGTGGGGGTCCCTCCAATTCACCCCTCCACTTT. This sequence encodes CAWSGGPSNSPLHF.

The table lists this clonotype with many counts. The V call is TRBV20-1, the J call TRBJ2-7; D unclear. The V end lost 2 bases, the J end lost 3 bases, and 5 bases lay between the germline ends. CDR1 and CDR2 (germline): DFQATT, SNEGSKA (reference sequence). This CDR3 is 11 amino acids long. CDR3 region: CSARKDYEQYF. The CDR3 nucleotides read TGCAGTGCTAGAAAAGACTACGAGCAGTACTTC.

CDR3 residues: CASSRGSAGTGQPQHF. The CDR3 DNA follows: TGTGCCAGCAGCCGGGGCTCAGCGGGAACGGGTCAGCCCCAGCATTTT. The rearrangement joins TRBV7-8 to TRBJ1-5; a possible D gene is TRBD1 (5 bases). V was cut by 5 bases and J by 6 bases, with 20 bases left in between. Germline CDR1 SGHVS, CDR2 FQNEAQ. The CDR3 sequence is 16 residues long.

This clonotype was counted ten times or more. The chain uses TRBV7-9 and TRBJ2-2; TRBD2 might be the D (5 bases). V shed 4 bases and J shed 7 bases, with 7 bases lying between them. There are 12 residues in the CDR3. In germline, CDR1 is SEHNR, CDR2 FQNEAQ (reference sequence). The CDR3 spells CASSSDYGELFF. Written as DNA, the CDR3 is TGTGCCAGCAGCTCCGACTACGGGGAGCTGTTTTTT. Together with reference TRBV7-9 and TRBJ2-2, the CDR3 gives the full variable domain: DTGVSQNPRHKITKRGQNVTFRCDPISEHNRLYWYRQTLGQGPEFLTYFQNEAQLEKSRLLSDRFSAERPKGSFSTLEIQRTEQGDSAMYLCASSSDYGELFFGEGSRLTVL.

This clonotype was seen a few times. The J gene is TRBJ2-5, the V gene TRBV29-1, with 9 bases that match TRBD1. This CDR3 region has 12 residues. Unmatched junction bases numbered 4, after V lost 6 bases and J lost 5 bases. The germline gives CDR1 SQVTM, CDR2 ANQGSEA. The CDR3 is CSVDRGWETQYF. CDR3 sequence (DNA): TGCAGCGTCGACAGGGGGTGGGAGACCCAGTACTTC. The whole variable domain, remainder taken from reference TRBV29-1 and TRBJ2-5, is SAVISQKPSRDICQRGTSLTIQCQVDSQVTMMFWYRQQPGQSLTLIATANQGSEATYESGFVIDKFPISRPNLTFSTLTVSNMSPEDSSIYLCSVDRGWETQYFGPGTRLLVL.

This clonotype was detected ten times or more. CDR3 DNA: TGTGCCAGCGACACAGGCCAGGGGGCAGGTCAGCCCCAGCATTTT. It translates to CASDTGQGAGQPQHF. The V gene is TRBV18, the J gene TRBJ1-5; TRBD1 agrees at 8 bases. CDR3 length: 15 amino acids. The J segment lost 6 bases and the V segment lost 8 bases, leaving 12 bases of the junction unmatched. CDR1 KGHSH and CDR2 LQKENI come from the germline V gene.

This clonotype has ten or more counts. The chain joins TRBV28 to TRBJ2-5; possibly TRBD2 for D (7 bases). The CDR3 is 15 amino acids. Trimming took 5 bases from V and 7 from J, leaving 20 bases between them. CDR1 is MDHEN, CDR2 SYDVKM, per germline. This CDR3 is CASSLGGAASGTQYF. The DNA for the CDR3 is TGTGCCAGCAGTCTAGGGGGGGCAGCCTCGGGGACCCAGTACTTC.

Many counts were recorded for this clonotype. V usage is TRBV7-9 and J usage is TRBJ1-1; D unresolved. Germline CDR1 and CDR2: SEHNR and FQNEAQ (reference sequence). V was cut by 5 bases and J by 5 bases, with 6 bases left in between. This CDR3 contains 11 residues. The CDR3 loop is CASSHATEAFF. In DNA, the CDR3 is TGTGCCAGCAGCCATGCTACTGAAGCTTTCTTT.

There are a few counts of this clonotype. V and J are TRBV12-3 or TRBV12-4 and TRBJ2-3; TRBD1 might be the D (6 bases). There are 14 residues in the CDR3. The V end was cut by 2 bases, the J end by 1 base, with 7 bases between. This CDR3 reads CASSLSGGTDTQYF. DNA for the CDR3: TGTGCCAGCAGTTTATCAGGGGGCACAGATACGCAGTATTTT.

This clonotype has a count of ten or more. The J gene is TRBJ2-7, the V gene TRBV15; D could derive from TRBD1 or TRBD2 (5 bases each). CDR3 length: 14 residues. Germline CDR1 reads LNHNV; CDR2 reads YYDKDF (reference sequence). The ends were cut back, 0 bases at V and 6 bases at J, with 12 bases in the middle. As DNA, the CDR3 is TGTGCCACCAGCAGAGACCGAGGGACGCCCGAGCAGTACTTC. Its translation is CATSRDRGTPEQYF.